A single sample is the source of the 5 T cell receptor beta chains below, sequenced in a study of graft-versus-host responses after intestinal transplantation. Sequencing used immunoSEQ multiplex PCR; TCRdb keeps in-frame clones, though not all of them. The sample yields some 110,000 clones, 90% seen once. Their specific antigens are unknown. Sequenced here: unstimulated CD4+ T cells sorted from spleen or lymph node cells, sampled before intestinal transplant. Every receptor here comes from a human donor who received an intestinal transplant.

The V call is TRBV19, the J call TRBJ2-5, with TRBD2 as a possible D gene (5 bases). Germline V gene lookup returns CDR1 LNHDA and CDR2 SQIVND (reference sequence). The V and J ends lost 3 bases and 0 bases respectively, with 11 bases between them. The CDR3 consists of 15 residues. The CDR3 sequence: CASSISTGYQETQYF. The CDR3 DNA reads as TGTGCCAGTAGTATTTCCACGGGGTACCAAGAGACCCAGTACTTC.

V is TRBV9 and J is TRBJ2-2; D is uncertain. The CDR3 extends over 15 amino acids. Deletions cut 4 bases from V and 2 bases from J, with 12 bases between. CDR1 is SGDLS, CDR2 YYNGEE, per germline. CDR3 DNA: TGTGCCAGCAGCCGACTTGCATTTAACACCGGGGAGCTGTTTTTT. Its protein product is CASSRLAFNTGELFF. The variable domain in full, with the rest retrieved from reference TRBV9 and TRBJ2-2, is DSGVTQTPKHLITATGQRVTLRCSPRSGDLSVYWYQQSLDQGLQFLIQYYNGEERAKGNILERFSAQQFPDLHSELNLSSLELGDSALYFCASSRLAFNTGELFFGEGSRLTVL.

This clone was detected once. V usage is TRBV7-9 and J usage is TRBJ2-1, with D uncertain. This CDR3 comprises 15 residues. Trimming took 5 bases from V and 1 from J, leaving 12 bases between them. CDR1 is SEHNR, CDR2 FQNEAQ, per germline (reference sequence). The CDR3 region is CASSHTTSSYNEQFF. For the CDR3, the DNA is TGTGCCAGCAGCCACACAACGTCTTCCTACAATGAGCAGTTCTTC.

V is TRBV11-3 and J is TRBJ2-1; 10 nucleotides line up with TRBD2. This CDR3 is built from 16 residues. Germline assignment: CDR1 SGHNT and CDR2 YENEEA. The junction had 3 bases not matched to a gene; V was cut back by 0 bases and J by 4 bases. The CDR3 nucleotides read TGTGCCAGCAGCTTAGAAGCGGGGGGGTCTTACAATGAGCAGTTCTTC. It specifies CASSLEAGGSYNEQFF.

DNA for the CDR3: TGTGCCAGCAGCTTAGTAGTCGGGACAGGACCCTACGAGCAGTACTTC. Translating it yields CASSLVVGTGPYEQYF. This sequence joins TRBV7-8 and TRBJ2-5, with 8 nucleotides matching TRBD1. The DNA end is a closer match to TRBJ2-7, so the J assignment may be wrong. CDR1 and CDR2 (germline): SGHVS, FQNEAQ. The CDR3 is made up of 16 amino acids.